The present T cell receptor (beta chain) was sequenced within a study of blood T cell repertoires in COVID-19. Study-wide context: The study drew acute and convalescent COVID-19 samples from the United States, Italy and Spain.

Looked up from germline, CDR1 is MDHEN and CDR2 is SYDVKM. The CDR3 spans 14 residues. Trimming stripped 1 base from V and 7 bases from J, with 10 bases between. TCRdb's copy holds only in-frame clones and misses some; the assay was immunoSEQ multiplex PCR. The repertoire holds 300,000 to 450,000 clones, with approximately 77% as singletons. The receptor's source is a human donor with acute or convalescent COVID-19. The donor label of this sample is uncertain. The rearrangement joins TRBV28 to TRBJ1-4; D is ambiguous. Sequenced material: peripheral blood. CDR3 amino acids: CASSLSGGAEKLFF. The CDR3 DNA is TGTGCCAGCAGTTTATCCGGCGGCGCTGAAAAACTGTTTTTT.